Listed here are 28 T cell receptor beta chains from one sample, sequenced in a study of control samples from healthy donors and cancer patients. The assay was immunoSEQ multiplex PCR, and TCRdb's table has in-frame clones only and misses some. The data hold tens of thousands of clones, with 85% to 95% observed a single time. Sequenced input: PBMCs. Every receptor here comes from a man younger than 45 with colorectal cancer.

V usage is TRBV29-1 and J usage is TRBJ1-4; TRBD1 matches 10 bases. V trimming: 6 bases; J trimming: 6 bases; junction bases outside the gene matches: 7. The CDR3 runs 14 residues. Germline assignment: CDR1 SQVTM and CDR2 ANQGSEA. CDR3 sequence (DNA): TGCAGCGTGGAAACGACAGGGGGCGATGAAAAACTGTTTTTT. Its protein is CSVETTGGDEKLFF.

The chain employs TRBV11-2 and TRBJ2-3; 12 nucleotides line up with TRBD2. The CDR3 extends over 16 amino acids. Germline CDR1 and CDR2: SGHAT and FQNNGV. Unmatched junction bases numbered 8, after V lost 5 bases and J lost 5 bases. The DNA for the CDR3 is TGTGCCAGCAGCGTTACTAGCGGGGGGCCCAAAGATACGCAGTATTTT. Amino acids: CASSVTSGGPKDTQYF.

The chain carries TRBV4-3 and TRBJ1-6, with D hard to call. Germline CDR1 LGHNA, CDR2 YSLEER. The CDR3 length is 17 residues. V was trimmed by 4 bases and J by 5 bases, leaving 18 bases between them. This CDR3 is CASSPRPQSINNSPLHF. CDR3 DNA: TGCGCCAGCAGCCCCCGCCCCCAGTCAATTAATAATTCACCCCTCCACTTT.

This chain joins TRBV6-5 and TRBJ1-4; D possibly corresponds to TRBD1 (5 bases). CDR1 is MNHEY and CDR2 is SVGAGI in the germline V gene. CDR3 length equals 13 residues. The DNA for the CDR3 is TGTGCTAGCGGGTTCCAGGGTAGGGAAAAACTGTTTTTT. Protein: CASGFQGREKLFF.

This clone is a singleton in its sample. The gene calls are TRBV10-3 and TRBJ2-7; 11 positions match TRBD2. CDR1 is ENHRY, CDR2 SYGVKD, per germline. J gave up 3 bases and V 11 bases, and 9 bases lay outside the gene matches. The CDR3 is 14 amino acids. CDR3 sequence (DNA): TGTGCCGTTGCCAGTAGCGGGGGGGTCTACGAGCAGTACTTC. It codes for CAVASSGGVYEQYF.

The CDR3: CASSQVAGGQSYEQYF. The CDR3 bases are TGTGCCAGCAGCCAAGTCGCGGGGGGCCAATCCTACGAGCAGTACTTC. V gene TRBV4-2 combines with J gene TRBJ2-7; 8 bases are shared with TRBD2. V lost 1 base and J lost 1; bases outside the gene matches: 6. Germline V gives CDR1 LGHNA, CDR2 YNFKEQ. The CDR3 totals 16 residues.

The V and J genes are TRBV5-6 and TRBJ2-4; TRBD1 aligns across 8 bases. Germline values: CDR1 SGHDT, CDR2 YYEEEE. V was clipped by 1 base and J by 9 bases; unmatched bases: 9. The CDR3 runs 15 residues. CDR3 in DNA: TGTGCCAGCAGCTTGTCGGACAGGGTTTCCCCCATTCAGTACTTC. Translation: CASSLSDRVSPIQYF.

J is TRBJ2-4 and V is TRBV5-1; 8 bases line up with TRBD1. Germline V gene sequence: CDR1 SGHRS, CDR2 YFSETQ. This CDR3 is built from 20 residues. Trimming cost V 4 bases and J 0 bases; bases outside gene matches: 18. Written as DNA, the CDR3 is TGCGCCAGCAGCCGGGCGGGACAGGCTGGAGGTCTGGTAGCCAAAAACATTCAGTACTTC. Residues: CASSRAGQAGGLVAKNIQYF.

The CDR3 nucleotides are TGTGCCAGCAGCCCCGCCTTGGCCCGGGACAGGTACGAGCAGTACTTC. As protein: CASSPALARDRYEQYF. The V gene is TRBV4-2, the J gene TRBJ2-7, with TRBD1 identical over 8 bases. Losses at the gene ends were 4 bases for V and 4 bases for J; bases not matched to a gene: 12. The length of the CDR3 is 16 residues. Germline CDR1 LGHNA, CDR2 YNFKEQ.

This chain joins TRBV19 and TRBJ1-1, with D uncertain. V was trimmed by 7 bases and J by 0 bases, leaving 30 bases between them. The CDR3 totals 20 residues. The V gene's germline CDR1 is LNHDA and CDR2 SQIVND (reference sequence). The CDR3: CASTRTPLYLTADMNTEAFF. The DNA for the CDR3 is TGTGCCAGTACCAGAACCCCCCTTTATTTGACGGCCGACATGAACACTGAAGCTTTCTTT.

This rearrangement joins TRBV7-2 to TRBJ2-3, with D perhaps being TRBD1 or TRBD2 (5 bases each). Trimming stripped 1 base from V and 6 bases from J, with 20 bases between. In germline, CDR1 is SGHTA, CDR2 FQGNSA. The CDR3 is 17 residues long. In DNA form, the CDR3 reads TGTGCCAGCAGCTTAGGTATGGCAGGGACCCCTCAGGATACGCAGTATTTT. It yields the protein CASSLGMAGTPQDTQYF.

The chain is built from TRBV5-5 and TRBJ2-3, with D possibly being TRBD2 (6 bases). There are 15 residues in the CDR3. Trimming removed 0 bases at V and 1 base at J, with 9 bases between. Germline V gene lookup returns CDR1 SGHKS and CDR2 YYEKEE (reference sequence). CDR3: CASSLGLARTDTQYF. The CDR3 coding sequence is TGTGCCAGCAGCTTGGGGCTAGCGCGCACAGATACGCAGTATTTT. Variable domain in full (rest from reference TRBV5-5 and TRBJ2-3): DAGVTQSPTHLIKTRGQQVTLRCSPISGHKSVSWYQQVLGQGPQFIFQYYEKEERGRGNFPDRFSARQFPNYSSELNVNALLLGDSALYLCASSLGLARTDTQYFGPGTRLTVL.

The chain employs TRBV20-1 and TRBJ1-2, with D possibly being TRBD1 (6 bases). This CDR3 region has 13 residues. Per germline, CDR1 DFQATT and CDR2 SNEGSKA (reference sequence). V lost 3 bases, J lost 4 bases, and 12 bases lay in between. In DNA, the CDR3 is TGCAGTGCTAGTCCAGGGGAGGTCTATGGCTACACCTTC. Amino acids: CSASPGEVYGYTF.

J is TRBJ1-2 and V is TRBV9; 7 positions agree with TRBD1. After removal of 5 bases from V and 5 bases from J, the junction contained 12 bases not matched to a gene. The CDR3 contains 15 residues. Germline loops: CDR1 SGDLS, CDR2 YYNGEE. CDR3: CASRVRDSPLYGYTF. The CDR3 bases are TGTGCCAGCAGGGTTCGGGACAGTCCCTTGTATGGCTACACCTTC.

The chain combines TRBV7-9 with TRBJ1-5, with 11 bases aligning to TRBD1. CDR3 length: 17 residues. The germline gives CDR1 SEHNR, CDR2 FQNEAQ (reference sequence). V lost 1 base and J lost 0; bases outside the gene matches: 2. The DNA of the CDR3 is TGTGCCAGCAGCTTAGGGACAGGGGGCCTTAGCAATCAGCCCCAGCATTTT. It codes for CASSLGTGGLSNQPQHF. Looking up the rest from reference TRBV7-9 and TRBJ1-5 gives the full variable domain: DTGVSQNPRHKITKRGQNVTFRCDPISEHNRLYWYRQTLGQGPEFLTYFQNEAQLEKSRLLSDRFSAERPKGSFSTLEIQRTEQGDSAMYLCASSLGTGGLSNQPQHFGDGTRLSIL.

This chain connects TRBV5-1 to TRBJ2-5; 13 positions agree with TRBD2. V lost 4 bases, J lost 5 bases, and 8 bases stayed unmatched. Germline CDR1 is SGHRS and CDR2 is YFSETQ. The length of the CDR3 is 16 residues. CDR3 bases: TGCGCCAGCAGCCCCGGACTAGCGGGGGATCGGGAGACCCAGTACTTC. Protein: CASSPGLAGDRETQYF.

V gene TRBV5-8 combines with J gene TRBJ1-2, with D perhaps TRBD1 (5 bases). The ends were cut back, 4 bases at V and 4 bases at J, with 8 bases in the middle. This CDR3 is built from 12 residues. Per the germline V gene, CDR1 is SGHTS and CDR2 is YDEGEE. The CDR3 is CASSRGGYGYTF. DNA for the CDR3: TGTGCCAGCAGCCGGGGCGGCTATGGCTACACCTTC.

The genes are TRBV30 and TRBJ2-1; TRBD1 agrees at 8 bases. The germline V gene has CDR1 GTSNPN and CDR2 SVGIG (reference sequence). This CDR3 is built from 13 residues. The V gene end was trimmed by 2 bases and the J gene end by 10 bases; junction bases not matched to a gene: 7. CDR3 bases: TGTGCCTGGAGTCGCCAGGGGGCAAAGGAGCAGTTCTTC. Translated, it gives CAWSRQGAKEQFF.

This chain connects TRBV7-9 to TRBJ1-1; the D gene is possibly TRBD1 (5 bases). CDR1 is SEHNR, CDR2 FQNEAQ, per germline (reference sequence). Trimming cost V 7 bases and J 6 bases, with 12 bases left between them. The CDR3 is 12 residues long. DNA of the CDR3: TGTGCCAGCACCCCCAGGGTCGCTGAAGCTTTCTTT. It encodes CASTPRVAEAFF.

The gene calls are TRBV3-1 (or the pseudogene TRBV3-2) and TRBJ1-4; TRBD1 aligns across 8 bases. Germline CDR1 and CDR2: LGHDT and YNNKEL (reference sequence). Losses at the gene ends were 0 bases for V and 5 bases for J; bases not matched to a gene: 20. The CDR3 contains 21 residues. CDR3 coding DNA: TGTGCCAGCAGCCAAGATCGCAATCCCCCGGGACAGGAACCCCAAAATGAAAAACTGTTTTTT. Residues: CASSQDRNPPGQEPQNEKLFF.

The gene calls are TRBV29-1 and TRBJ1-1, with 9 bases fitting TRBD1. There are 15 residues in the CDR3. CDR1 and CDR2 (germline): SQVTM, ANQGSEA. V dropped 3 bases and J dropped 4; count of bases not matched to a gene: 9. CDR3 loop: CSVDTPGQGSTEAFF. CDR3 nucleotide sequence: TGCAGCGTTGACACCCCGGGACAGGGATCCACTGAAGCTTTCTTT.

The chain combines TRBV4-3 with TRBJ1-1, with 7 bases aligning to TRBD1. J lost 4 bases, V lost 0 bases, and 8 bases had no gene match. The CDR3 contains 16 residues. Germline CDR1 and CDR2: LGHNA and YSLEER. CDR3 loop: CASSQEAKGGRTEAFF. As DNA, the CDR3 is TGCGCCAGCAGCCAAGAGGCTAAAGGGGGCCGCACTGAAGCTTTCTTT.

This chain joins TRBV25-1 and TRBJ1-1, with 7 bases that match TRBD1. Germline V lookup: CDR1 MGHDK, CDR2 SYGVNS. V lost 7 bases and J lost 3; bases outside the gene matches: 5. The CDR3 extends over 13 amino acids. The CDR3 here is CASTGDRDTEAFF. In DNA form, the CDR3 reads TGTGCCAGCACCGGTGACAGGGACACTGAAGCTTTCTTT.

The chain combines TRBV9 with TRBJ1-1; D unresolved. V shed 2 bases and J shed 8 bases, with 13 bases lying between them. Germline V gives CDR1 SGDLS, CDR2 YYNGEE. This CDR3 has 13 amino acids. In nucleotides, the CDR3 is TGTGCCAGCAGCGTTTCCATGTCGGGGGAAGCTTTCTTT. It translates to CASSVSMSGEAFF.

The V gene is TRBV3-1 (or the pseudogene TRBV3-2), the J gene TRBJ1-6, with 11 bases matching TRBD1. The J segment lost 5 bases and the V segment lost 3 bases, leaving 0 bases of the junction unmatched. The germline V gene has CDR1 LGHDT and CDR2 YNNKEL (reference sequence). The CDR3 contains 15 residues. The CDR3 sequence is CASSQGQGDNSPLHF. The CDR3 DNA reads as TGTGCCAGCAGCCAGGGACAGGGGGATAATTCACCCCTCCACTTT.

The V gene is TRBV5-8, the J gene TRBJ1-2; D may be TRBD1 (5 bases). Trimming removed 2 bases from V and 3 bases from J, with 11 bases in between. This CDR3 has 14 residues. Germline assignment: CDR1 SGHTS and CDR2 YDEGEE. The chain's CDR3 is CASSFRDHYYGYTF. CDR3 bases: TGTGCCAGCAGCTTTAGGGACCACTACTATGGCTACACCTTC.

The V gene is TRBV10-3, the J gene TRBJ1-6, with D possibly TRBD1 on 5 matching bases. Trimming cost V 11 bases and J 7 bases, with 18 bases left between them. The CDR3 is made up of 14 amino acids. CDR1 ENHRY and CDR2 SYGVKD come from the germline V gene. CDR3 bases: TGTGCCCTCCAGTTGGGCAGGGAAAATTCACCCCTCCACTTT. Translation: CALQLGRENSPLHF.

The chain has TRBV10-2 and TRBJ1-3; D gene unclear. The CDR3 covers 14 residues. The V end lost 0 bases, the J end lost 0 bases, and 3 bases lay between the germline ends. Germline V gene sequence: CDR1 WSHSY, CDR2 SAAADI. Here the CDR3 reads CASSESASGNTIYF. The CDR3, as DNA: TGCGCCAGCAGTGAGTCTGCCTCTGGAAACACCATATATTTT.